This entry is about one T cell receptor beta chain. Antigen unknown. These data originate in a study of T cell repertoires in aging, cancer and after chemotherapy. Study as a whole: Patients with chronic lymphocytic leukemia were sampled before and after fludarabine- or bendamustine-based chemotherapy. Approximately 9.6 million TCR reads were in the whole dataset. Points from the study as a whole: In healthy donors, age-related TCR diversity loss mainly reflected lost richness. Compared with age-matched healthy donors, untreated hematological or solid cancer patients showed higher blood TCR clonality.

Multiplex touch-down PCR with TRB-A/B primers amplified rearranged V-D-J TRB sequences. TCRdb called the multiplex PCR reads again in MiXCR, with one record for every CDR3 protein. The profile covers over 2,000 distinct CDR3 sequences, with 59% appearing a single time and 65% to 80% taken by the ten largest. Germline lookup yields CDR1 LNHDA and CDR2 SQIVND (reference sequence). The CDR3 extends over 16 amino acids. V trimming: 3 bases; J trimming: 1 base; junction bases outside the gene matches: 4. Peripheral blood genomic DNA, not sorted cells or RNA, was the template. Material for sequencing was blood. V usage is TRBV19 and J usage is TRBJ2-3; 10 bases agree with TRBD2. The TCR was taken from a human donor with a blood cancer. The CDR3 nucleotides are TGTGCCAGTAGTATTGCTAGCGGGGGAGGCACAGATACGCAGTATTTT. Translated: CASSIASGGGTDTQYF.